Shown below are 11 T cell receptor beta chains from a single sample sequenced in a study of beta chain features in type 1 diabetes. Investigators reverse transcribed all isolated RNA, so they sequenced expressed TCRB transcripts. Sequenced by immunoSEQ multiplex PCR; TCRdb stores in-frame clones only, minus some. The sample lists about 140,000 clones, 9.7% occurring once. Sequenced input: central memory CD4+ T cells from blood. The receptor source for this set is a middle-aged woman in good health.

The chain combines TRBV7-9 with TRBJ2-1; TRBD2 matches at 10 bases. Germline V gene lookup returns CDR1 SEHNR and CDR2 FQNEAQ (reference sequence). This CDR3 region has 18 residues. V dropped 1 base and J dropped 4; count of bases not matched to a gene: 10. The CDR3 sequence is CASSLDGGTSGKYNEQFF. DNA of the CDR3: TGTGCCAGCAGCTTAGATGGGGGCACTAGCGGGAAATACAATGAGCAGTTCTTC.

The CDR3 is CASSQVAGVGIDPYF. The CDR3, as DNA: TGCGCCAGCAGCCAAGTCGCAGGGGTTGGGATCGATCCGTACTTC. V is TRBV4-1 and J is TRBJ2-5, with D perhaps TRBD1 (6 bases). Germline CDR1 MGHRA, CDR2 YSYEKL. Trimming left V 1 base short and J 13 bases short, with 22 bases between. The CDR3 is 15 residues long.

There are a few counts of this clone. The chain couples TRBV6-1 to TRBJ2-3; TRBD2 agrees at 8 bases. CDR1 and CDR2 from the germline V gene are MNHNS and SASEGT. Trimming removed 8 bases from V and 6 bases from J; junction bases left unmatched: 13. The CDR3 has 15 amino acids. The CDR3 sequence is CASESRAGGMDTQYF. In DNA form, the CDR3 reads TGTGCCAGCGAATCCCGGGCGGGGGGTATGGATACGCAGTATTTT.

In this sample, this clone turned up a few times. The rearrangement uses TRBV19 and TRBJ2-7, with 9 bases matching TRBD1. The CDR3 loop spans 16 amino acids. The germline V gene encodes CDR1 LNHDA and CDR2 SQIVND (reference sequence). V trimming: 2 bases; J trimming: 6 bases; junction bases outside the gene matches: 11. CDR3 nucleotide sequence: TGTGCCAGTAGTATAATCCCGGGACAGGGAACGCTCGAGCAGTACTTC. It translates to CASSIIPGQGTLEQYF.

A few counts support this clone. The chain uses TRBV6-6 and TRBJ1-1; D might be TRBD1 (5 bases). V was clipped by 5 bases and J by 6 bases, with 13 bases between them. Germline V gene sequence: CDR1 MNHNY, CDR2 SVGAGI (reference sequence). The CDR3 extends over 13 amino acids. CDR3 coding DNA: TGTGCCAGCAGTCTACCGGGGGGGGCTGAAGCTTTCTTT. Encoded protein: CASSLPGGAEAFF.

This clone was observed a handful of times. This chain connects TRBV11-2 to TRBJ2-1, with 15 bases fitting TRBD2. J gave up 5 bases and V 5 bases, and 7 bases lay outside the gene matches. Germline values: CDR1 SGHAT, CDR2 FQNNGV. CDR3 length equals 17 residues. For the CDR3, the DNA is TGTGCCAGCAGCCACAGGACTAGCGGGGGGGCCCACAATGAGCAGTTCTTC. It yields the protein CASSHRTSGGAHNEQFF. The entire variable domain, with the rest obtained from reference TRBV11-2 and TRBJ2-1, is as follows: EAGVAQSPRYKIIEKRQSVAFWCNPISGHATLYWYQQILGQGPKLLIQFQNNGVVDDSQLPKDRFSAERLKGVDSTLKIQPAKLEDSAVYLCASSHRTSGGAHNEQFFGPGTRLTVL.

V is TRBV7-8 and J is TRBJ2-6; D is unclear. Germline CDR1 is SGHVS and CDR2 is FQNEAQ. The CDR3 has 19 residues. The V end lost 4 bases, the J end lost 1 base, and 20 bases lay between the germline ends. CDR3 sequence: CASSSLSIRGPSGANVLTF. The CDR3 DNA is TGTGCCAGCAGCTCCCTTTCGATTCGAGGCCCTTCTGGGGCCAACGTCCTGACTTTC. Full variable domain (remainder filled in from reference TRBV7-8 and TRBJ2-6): GAGVSQSPRYKVAKRGQDVALRCDPISGHVSLFWYQQALGQGPEFLTYFQNEAQLDKSGLPSDRFFAERPEGSVSTLKIQRTQQEDSAVYLCASSSLSIRGPSGANVLTFGAGSRLTVL.

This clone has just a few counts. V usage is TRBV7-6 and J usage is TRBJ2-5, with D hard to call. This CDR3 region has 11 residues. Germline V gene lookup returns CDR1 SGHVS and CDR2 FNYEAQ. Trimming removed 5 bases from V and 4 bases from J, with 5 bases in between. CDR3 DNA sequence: TGTGCCAGCAGCCCGAGAGAGACCCAGTACTTC. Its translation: CASSPRETQYF.

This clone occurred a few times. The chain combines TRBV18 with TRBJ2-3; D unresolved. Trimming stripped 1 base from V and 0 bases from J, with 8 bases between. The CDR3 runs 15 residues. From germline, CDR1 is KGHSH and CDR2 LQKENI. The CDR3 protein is CASSPRQDSTDTQYF. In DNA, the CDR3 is TGTGCCAGCTCACCACGGCAGGATAGCACAGATACGCAGTATTTT.

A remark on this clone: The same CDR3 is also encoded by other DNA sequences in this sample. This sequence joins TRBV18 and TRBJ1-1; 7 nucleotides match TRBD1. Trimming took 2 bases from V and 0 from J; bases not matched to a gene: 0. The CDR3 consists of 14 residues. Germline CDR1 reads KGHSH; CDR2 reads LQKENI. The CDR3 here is CASSPGTVNTEAFF. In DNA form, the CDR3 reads TGTGCCAGCTCACCAGGGACAGTGAACACTGAAGCTTTCTTT. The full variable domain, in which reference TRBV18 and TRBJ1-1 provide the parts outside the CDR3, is NAGVMQNPRHLVRRRGQEARLRCSPMKGHSHVYWYRQLPEEGLKFMVYLQKENIIDESGMPKERFSAEFPKEGPSILRIQQVVRGDSAAYFCASSPGTVNTEAFFGQGTRLTVV.

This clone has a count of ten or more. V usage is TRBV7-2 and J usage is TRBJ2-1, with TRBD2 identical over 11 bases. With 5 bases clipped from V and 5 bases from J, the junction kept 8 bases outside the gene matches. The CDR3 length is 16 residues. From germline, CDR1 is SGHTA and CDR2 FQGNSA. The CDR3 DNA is TGTGCCAGCAGCCAATTTCCTAGCGGGGGGAACAATGAGCAGTTCTTC. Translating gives CASSQFPSGGNNEQFF.